This entry lists 5 T cell receptor beta chains sequenced from one sample in a study of cytomegalovirus exposure and HLA in healthy donors (dated by TCRdb to about 2017). Library method: the immunoSEQ multiplex PCR assay. For the multiplex PCR, a mixture combining 60 forward primers for TCR Vbeta segments and 13 reverse primers for TCR Jbeta segments was used. Entries here come from immuneACCESS through TCRdb and include only in-frame sequences with V and J called. Some clones fail to appear in such tables; in the studies checked, an unresolved V gene covers under half of the shortfall, and the cause of the remainder is unknown. A total of 110,000 or so clones appear in this sample, about 79% of them only once. The ten largest account for 2% to 3% of the sample. Input material: PBMCs. The source of these receptors is a woman between 18 and 30 years old in good health and CMV-seronegative.

The chain recombines TRBV7-2 with TRBJ2-1, with D possibly matching TRBD1 (6 bases). Trimming shortened V by 1 base and J by 2 bases, and 9 bases separated the two germline ends. The CDR3 covers 15 residues. Looked up from germline, CDR1 is SGHTA and CDR2 is FQGNSA. The CDR3 is CASSLEDSAYNEQFF. CDR3 nucleotides: TGTGCCAGCAGCTTAGAGGACAGTGCCTACAATGAGCAGTTCTTC. The whole variable domain, remainder taken from reference TRBV7-2 and TRBJ2-1, is GAGVSQSPSNKVTEKGKDVELRCDPISGHTALYWYRQSLGQGLEFLIYFQGNSAPDKSGLPSDRFSAERTGGSVSTLTIQRTQQEDSAVYLCASSLEDSAYNEQFFGPGTRLTVL.

This clone was observed once. The chain employs TRBV7-8 and TRBJ2-6, with D tentatively TRBD2 (5 bases). In germline, CDR1 is SGHVS, CDR2 FQNEAQ. The CDR3 extends over 18 amino acids. V dropped 0 bases and J dropped 0 bases, with 12 bases sitting between them. CDR3 region: CASSLAGLDFSGANVLTF. CDR3 sequence (DNA): TGTGCCAGCAGCTTAGCCGGACTGGACTTCTCTGGGGCCAACGTCCTGACTTTC.

This rearrangement joins TRBV6-5 to TRBJ1-2; 7 nucleotides line up with TRBD1. V was clipped by 5 bases and J by 7 bases; unmatched bases: 13. The CDR3 contains 15 residues. Germline loops: CDR1 MNHEY, CDR2 SVGAGI. As DNA, the CDR3 is TGTGCCAGCAGTCGGGACAGCCCCTTAGGGGGTGGCTACACCTTC. It encodes CASSRDSPLGGGYTF.

The rearrangement links TRBV2 to TRBJ1-5, with a possible D match to TRBD1 (5 bases). Trimming removed 0 bases at V and 4 bases at J, with 13 bases between. The CDR3 loop spans 16 amino acids. CDR1 and CDR2 from the germline V gene are SNHLY and FYNNEI. The CDR3 here is CASSEAARATNQPQHF. CDR3 nucleotide sequence: TGTGCCAGCAGTGAAGCAGCCAGGGCCACAAATCAGCCCCAGCATTTT.

V is TRBV5-1 and J is TRBJ2-3; 9 bases fit TRBD2. V was pared by 4 bases and J by 6 bases, with 6 bases of the junction left unmatched. Germline V gene data show CDR1 as SGHRS and CDR2 as YFSETQ. This CDR3 has 14 residues. In nucleotides, the CDR3 is TGCGCCAGCAGCATTAGCGGGAGTAGGGATACGCAGTATTTT. This gives the protein CASSISGSRDTQYF.